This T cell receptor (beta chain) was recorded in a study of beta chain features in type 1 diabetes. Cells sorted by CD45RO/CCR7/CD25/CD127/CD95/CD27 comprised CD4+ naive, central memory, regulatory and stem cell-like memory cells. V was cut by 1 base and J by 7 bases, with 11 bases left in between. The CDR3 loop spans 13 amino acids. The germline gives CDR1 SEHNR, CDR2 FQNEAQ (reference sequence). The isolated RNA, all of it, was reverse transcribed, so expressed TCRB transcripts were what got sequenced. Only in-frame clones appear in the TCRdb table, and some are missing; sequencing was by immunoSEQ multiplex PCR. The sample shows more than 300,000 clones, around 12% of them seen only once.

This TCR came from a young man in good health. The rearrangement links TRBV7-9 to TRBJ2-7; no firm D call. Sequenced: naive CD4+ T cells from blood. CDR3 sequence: CASSLETQVEQYF. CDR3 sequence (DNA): TGTGCCAGCAGCTTAGAGACCCAGGTGGAGCAGTACTTC.